This T cell receptor beta chain appears in the sequencing data of a study of CD8 T cells in Susac syndrome. Turning to this clonotype: Its antigen is still unknown.

Findings and caveats of the study: The relatively small number of individuals in the TCR sequencing and HLA analysis was acknowledged by the study.

The authors reverse transcribed roughly 0.45 to 1 ug RNA with random hexamers. The TCR beta CDR3 was amplified by immunoSEQ multiplex PCR across 54 Vbeta, 13 Jbeta. TCRdb itself ran the immunoSEQ multiplex PCR reads through MiXCR, one entry per CDR3 protein. The data show about 150,000 distinct CDR3 sequences, 94% seen once. The CDR3 has 16 amino acids. Looked up from germline, CDR1 is SGDLS and CDR2 is YYNGEE. V shed 5 bases and J shed 3 bases, with 20 bases lying between them. TEMRA cells were enriched by FACS, while CD8+ and CD4+ T cells were obtained through a negative isolation that was performed magnetically.

The chain uses TRBV9 and TRBJ1-2, with D unresolved. Sequenced input: CD8+ T cells from PBMCs. The receptor comes from a human donor with multiple sclerosis. The CDR3 sequence is CASSPGGVGIDYGYTF. The CDR3 DNA sequence: TGTGCCAGCAGTCCCGGCGGGGTAGGGATTGACTATGGCTACACCTTC.